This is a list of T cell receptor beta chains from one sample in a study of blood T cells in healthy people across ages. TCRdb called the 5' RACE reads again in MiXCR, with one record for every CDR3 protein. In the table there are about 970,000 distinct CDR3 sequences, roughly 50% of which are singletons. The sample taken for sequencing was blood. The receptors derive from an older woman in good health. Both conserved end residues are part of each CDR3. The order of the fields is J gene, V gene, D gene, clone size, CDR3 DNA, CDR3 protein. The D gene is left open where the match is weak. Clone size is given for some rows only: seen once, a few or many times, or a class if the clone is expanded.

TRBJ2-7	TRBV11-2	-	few	TGTGCCAGCAGCCACTCATATCCCATGGGGCCTAACCCATCCTACGAGCAGTACTTC	CASSHSYPMGPNPSYEQYF
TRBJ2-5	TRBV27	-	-	TGTGCCAGCAGCCCTAGCAATACAGGGACCCAGTACTTC	CASSPSNTGTQYF
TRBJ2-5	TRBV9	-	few	TGTGCCAGCAGCACCGGGTTGGGTGGATTGAAGGACAATGAGCAGTACTTC	CASSTGLGGLKDNEQYF
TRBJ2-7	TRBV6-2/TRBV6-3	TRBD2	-	TGTGCCAGTGTAGCGGGAGACTACGAGCAGTACTTC	CASVAGDYEQYF
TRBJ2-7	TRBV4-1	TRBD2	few	TGCGCCAGCAGCCAGGAAAGTGGGGGGGCCTACGAGCAGTACTTC	CASSQESGGAYEQYF
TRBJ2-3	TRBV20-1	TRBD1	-	TGCAGTGCCATCCGGACAGGGTTCACAGATACGCAGTATTTT	CSAIRTGFTDTQYF
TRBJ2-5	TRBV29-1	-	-	TGCAGCGTTGGGTTAGGGGTCCTCCAAGAGACCCAGTACTTC	CSVGLGVLQETQYF
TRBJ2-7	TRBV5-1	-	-	TGCGCCAGCAGCTTGTCGGCTAGCAGAACCTACGAGCAGTACTTC	CASSLSASRTYEQYF
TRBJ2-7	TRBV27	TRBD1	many	TGTGCCAGCAGTTTGAAGACAGGGTACGAGCAGTACTTC	CASSLKTGYEQYF
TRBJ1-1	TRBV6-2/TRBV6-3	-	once	TGTGCCAGCAGTTACGCTGGCAGAACTAACACTGAAGCTTTCTTT	CASSYAGRTNTEAFF
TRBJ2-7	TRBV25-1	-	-	TGTGCCAGCAGTGCCGCACTAACCGGGAAGGTTCACGAGCAGTACTTC	CASSAALTGKVHEQYF
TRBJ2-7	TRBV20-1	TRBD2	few	TGCAGTGCTAGATCTAGCGGGGTTAGTTGGGACGAGCAGTACTTC	CSARSSGVSWDEQYF
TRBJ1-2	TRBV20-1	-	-	TGCAGTGCTCAACAGGCTCGGGGCTACACCTTC	CSAQQARGYTF
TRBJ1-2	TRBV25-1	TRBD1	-	TGTGCCAGCAGATCCCAGGGGGAAGGGGGCTACACCTTC	CASRSQGEGGYTF
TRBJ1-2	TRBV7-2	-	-	TGTGCCAGCAGCTTAAGTCGCCCGGGGAGGTTTGTCCATGGCTACACCTTC	CASSLSRPGRFVHGYTF
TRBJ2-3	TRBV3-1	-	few	TGTGCCAGCAGCCCCCCGGGGATAGATACGCAGTATTTT	CASSPPGIDTQYF
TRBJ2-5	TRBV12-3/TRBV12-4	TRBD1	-	TGTGCCAGCAGTAGGAGGGGACAGGGAGGCGAGACCCAGTACTTC	CASSRRGQGGETQYF
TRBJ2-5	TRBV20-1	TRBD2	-	TGCAGTGCTAGAGACGCCACGGGGCTAGCGGGAGAGACCCAGTACTTC	CSARDATGLAGETQYF
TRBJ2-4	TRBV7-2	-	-	TGTGCCAGCAGCTTAGCGTTCCGGGACACGGGAGCCAAAAACATTCAGTACTTC	CASSLAFRDTGAKNIQYF
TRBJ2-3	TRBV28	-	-	TGTGCCACCCGCCTCAGGGGCACAGATACGCAGTATTTT	CATRLRGTDTQYF
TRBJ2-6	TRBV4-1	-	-	TGCGCCAGCAGCCAAGATACGGGAGAAAGTTCTGGGGCCAACGTCCTGACTTTC	CASSQDTGESSGANVLTF
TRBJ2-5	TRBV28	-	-	TGTGCCAGCACCACAAACAGTCTAGATCGGCAAGAGACCCAGTACTTC	CASTTNSLDRQETQYF
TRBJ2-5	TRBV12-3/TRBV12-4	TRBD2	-	TGTGCCAGCAGTTTAAGTAGCGGGAGTCCTGAGACCCAGTACTTC	CASSLSSGSPETQYF
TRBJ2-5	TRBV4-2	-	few	TGTGCCAGCAGCCAAACTAATCCGTCAACAGGGAAGGGATTTTTGGAGAATGAGGAGACCCAGTACTTC	CASSQTNPSTGKGFLENEETQYF
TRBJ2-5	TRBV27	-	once	TGTGCCAGCCATCCCGTCGGCAAGGTCTACGGGCAGTACTTC	CASHPVGKVYGQYF
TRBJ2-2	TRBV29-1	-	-	TGCAGCGTGGGAAAAGGGGGGAACACCGGGGAGCTGTTTTTT	CSVGKGGNTGELFF
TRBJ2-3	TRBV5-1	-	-	TGCGCCAGCAGCAGGACCGGGACTGCCGTCGATACGCAGTATTTT	CASSRTGTAVDTQYF
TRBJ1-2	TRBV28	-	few	TGTGCCACCCAAACGGGGGTCTATGGCTACACCTTC	CATQTGVYGYTF
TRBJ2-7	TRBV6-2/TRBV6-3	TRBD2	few	TGTGCCAGCAGTAGAGTAGCGGGACAGTACTTC	CASSRVAGQYF
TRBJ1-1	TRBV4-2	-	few	TGTGCCAGCAGCCAAGAAGGAGGGGGGCTAACTGAAGCTTTCTTT	CASSQEGGGLTEAFF
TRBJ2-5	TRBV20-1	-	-	TGCAGTGCTAGGGACTACAACCAAGAGACCCAGTACTTC	CSARDYNQETQYF
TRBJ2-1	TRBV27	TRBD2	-	TGTGCCAGCAGTCCCAGGGGTCCGGGACTAGCGGGAAGCAATGAGCAGTTCTTC	CASSPRGPGLAGSNEQFF
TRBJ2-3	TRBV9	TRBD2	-	TGTGCCAGCGGCGGGAGAAAGACAGATACGCAGTATTTT	CASGGRKTDTQYF
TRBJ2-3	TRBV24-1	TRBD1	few	TGTGCCACCAAGGGACAGGGGGGCACAGATACGCAGTATTTT	CATKGQGGTDTQYF
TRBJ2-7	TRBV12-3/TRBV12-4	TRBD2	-	TGTGCCAGCAGACCGAGTCTAGCGGGGAACTACGAGCAGTACTTC	CASRPSLAGNYEQYF
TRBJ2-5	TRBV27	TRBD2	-	TGTGCCAGCAGTCGAAGAGCGGGAGAGCTGGAGACCCAGTACTTC	CASSRRAGELETQYF